This T cell receptor beta chain comes out of a study of blood T cell repertoires in COVID-19. Whole-study context: Both acute and convalescent COVID-19 samples were obtained from the United States, Italy and Spain. The cDNA or gDNA used as material had been derived from T cells, B-cell-depleted T cells, or PBMCs.

The CDR3 totals 13 residues. Germline-derived CDR1 and CDR2 are KGHDR and SFDVKD. V gave up 9 bases and J gave up 5 bases; unmatched junction bases: 6. In the original analysis: Counts of nucleated cells, estimated from reference gene primer amplification, were obtained. Repertoires were generated with immunoSEQ multiplex PCR, while TCRdb's copy carries only in-frame clones and drops some. That table supplies the V and J calls and clone size; D and trimming were determined from the DNA. The table lists roughly 310,000 clones, about nine tenths of them singletons. This chain joins TRBV24-1 and TRBJ2-5; the match to TRBD1 covers 9 bases. The origin of this receptor is a woman in her thirties or forties who had recovered from COVID-19. Material for sequencing was PBMCs or T cells enriched from blood (not recorded which). This chain's CDR3 is CATRGTGSETQYF. The CDR3 nucleotides read TGTGCCACCCGGGGGACAGGGAGTGAGACCCAGTACTTC.